This paragraph covers one T cell receptor (beta chain) sequence. Its binding antigen is unknown. No qualities accompany the bases; no much larger clone lies one base away. Every donor in the study was a healthy Caucasian. The researchers also sequenced three unrelated adults who were not twins: a male aged 18 to 30, a male aged 50 to 60, and a female aged 50 to 60. Miltenyi CD45RO+ enrichment and human naive T-cell isolation kits were used to isolate memory (CD45RO+) and naive T cells from PBMC. This sample was included in a study of identical twins (dated by TCRdb to the mid-2010s). With regard to the full study: The study deep-sequenced TCR alpha and beta repertoires from monozygotic twins, unrelated adults of various ages and cord blood to test whether fetal clonotypes persist. To rule out contamination, the twin experiments were replicated at different times with different library preparation protocols.

To prepare the library, 5' RACE was applied. Sequenced on an Illumina HiSeq 2000. A universal primer binding site was added through template switching, and the final cDNA carried a unique molecular identifier so that TCR cDNA molecules could be counted accurately. First-strand cDNA for TCR alpha and beta chains was synthesized from specific primers in the conserved constant-segment region. To control for contamination, every cDNA library was double barcoded, receiving both a SMART-Mk sample barcode and Illumina barcodes. TruSeq adapter sequences along with Illumina sample barcodes were introduced in two successive PCR steps. The TCR alpha and beta cDNA libraries were sequenced on the Illumina HiSeq platform using custom primers. In the authors' own workflow: MiGEC processed the raw reads to extract unique molecular identifiers, while MiXCR was used to determine the CDR3 positions. Recombination models were inferred per individual with the repgenHMM and IGoR tools using an EM algorithm. Shared clonotypes were analyzed with the tcR package in R, and sharing was normalized by the product of cloneset sizes. To study raw recombination free of thymic and clonal selection effects, out-of-frame nonproductive sequences were analyzed. The public reads were quality trimmed at Q25 with fastp and then assembled into clones with MiXCR by TCRdb, keeping productive beta chains. Identical CDR3 protein sequences are pooled into one entry, listed with their most common genes and DNA. TCRdb's processing, not the authors' own work, is the source of the V and J calls. This sample comprises 420,000 or so distinct CDR3 sequences, approximately 17% of them detected only once. The top ten constitute about 12% of the sample.

The full study reports these points: Compared with coincidental sharing between unrelated individuals, an excess of low generation-probability sequences was observed among out-of-frame TCR alpha sequences shared between twins. Abundant cord blood beta clonotypes had fewer insertions, young adult naive repertoires showed a similar but weaker trend, and memory repertoires showed no such trend. Zero-insertion analyses could be partly confounded by invariant T cells such as MAIT and iNKT, though diverse VJ usage argued against such confounding for most clonotypes. In monozygotic twins, out-of-frame TCR alpha sharing was systematically underestimated by recombination models, although the models agreed with sharing between unrelated individuals. Because the same donors could not be followed over many years, the conclusions depended on cross-sectional statistical analysis. A weaker excess of twin sharing was found in beta out-of-frame sequences because the signal-to-noise ratio was lowered by fewer shared sequences.

The V and J ends are trimmed by 2 bases and 0 bases, leaving 9 bases between them. According to the germline V gene (reference sequence), CDR1 reads SGHKS and CDR2 reads YYEKEE. The CDR3 holds 16 amino acids from the cysteine to the phenylalanine. CDR3 DNA only is kept here, 48 bases in frame from base 1. The V and J segments used are TRBV5-5 and TRBJ2-6; no confident D gene assignment can be made. Sequencing input: naive T cells sorted from blood. The cell subset or site tag for this specimen amounts to: cells isolated with a human naive T-cell isolation kit. The TCR sequence derives from a man aged 50-60 years in good health. CDR3 protein: CASSFGGSSGANVLTF. The nucleotides are TGTGCCAGCAGCTTCGGCGGAAGCTCTGGGGCCAACGTCCTGACTTTC.